One T cell receptor beta chain is described in this entry. The CDR3 has 12 amino acids. Germline loops: CDR1 MDHEN, CDR2 SYDVKM. V lost 2 bases to trimming and J lost 8 bases, with 9 bases between them. Data came from immunoSEQ multiplex PCR; TCRdb stores just in-frame clones and leaves some out. Among 27,000 or so clones listed, approximately 95% were seen once. The data were obtained in a study of T cell clonotyping in hematopoietic cell transplantation. The receptor was derived from a man aged 45-65 years in good health. Some clones in this sample may be carry-over from other donors' samples. Input material: peripheral blood mononuclear cells. The V gene is TRBV28, the J gene TRBJ1-1; D is ambiguous. The CDR3, as DNA: TGTGCCAGCAGTTTAACGCTGGCCGAAGCTTTCTTT. Encoded protein: CASSLTLAEAFF. Filled out from reference TRBV28 and TRBJ1-1, the complete variable domain reads DVKVTQSSRYLVKRTGEKVFLECVQDMDHENMFWYRQDPGLGLRLIYFSYDVKMKEKGDIPEGYSVSREKKERFSLILESASTNQTSMYLCASSLTLAEAFFGQGTRLTVV.